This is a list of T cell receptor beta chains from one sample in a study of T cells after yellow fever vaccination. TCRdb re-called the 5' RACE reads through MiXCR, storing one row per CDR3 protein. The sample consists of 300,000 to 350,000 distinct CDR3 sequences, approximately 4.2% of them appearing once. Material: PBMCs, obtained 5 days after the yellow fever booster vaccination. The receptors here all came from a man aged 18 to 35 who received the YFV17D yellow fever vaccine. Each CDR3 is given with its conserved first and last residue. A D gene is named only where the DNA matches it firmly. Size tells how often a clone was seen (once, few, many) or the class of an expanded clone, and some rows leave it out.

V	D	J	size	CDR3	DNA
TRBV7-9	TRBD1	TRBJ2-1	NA	CASSLARDRVYDEQFF	TGTGCCAGCAGCTTAGCGAGGGACAGGGTCTACGATGAGCAGTTCTTC
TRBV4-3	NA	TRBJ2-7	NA	CASSQDPLGDGAYEQYF	TGCGCCAGCAGCCAAGACCCGCTCGGGGACGGAGCCTACGAGCAGTACTTC
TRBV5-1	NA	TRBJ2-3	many	CASSLGRYTDTQYF	TGCGCCAGCAGCTTGGGTAGATACACAGATACGCAGTATTTT
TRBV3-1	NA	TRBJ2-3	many	CASSQVHGETRLDTQYF	TGTGCCAGCAGCCAAGTGCACGGAGAAACCCGGTTGGATACGCAGTATTTT
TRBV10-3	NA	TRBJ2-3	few	CAISAVADTQYF	TGTGCCATCAGTGCGGTGGCAGATACGCAGTATTTT
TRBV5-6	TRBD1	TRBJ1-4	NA	CASSLRQGPREKLFF	TGTGCCAGCAGCCTAAGACAGGGACCAAGAGAAAAACTGTTTTTT
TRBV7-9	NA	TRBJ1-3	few	CASSSDRELLSGNTIYF	TGTGCCAGCAGCTCCGATCGAGAGCTTCTCTCTGGAAACACCATATATTTT
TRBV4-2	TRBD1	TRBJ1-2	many	CASSRQNRGRTYGYTF	TGTGCCAGCAGCCGCCAGAACAGGGGGCGGACCTATGGCTACACCTTC
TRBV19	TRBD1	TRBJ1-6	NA	CATQRTTGGNSPLHF	TGTGCCACCCAGAGGACAACAGGGGGAAATTCACCCCTCCACTTT
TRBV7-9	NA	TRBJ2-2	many	CASSAVGVLSGELFF	TGTGCCAGCTCAGCCGTAGGGGTCCTCTCCGGGGAGCTGTTTTTT
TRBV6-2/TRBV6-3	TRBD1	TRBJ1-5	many	CASSYEAGGQPQHF	TGTGCCAGCAGTTACGAGGCAGGGGGTCAGCCCCAGCATTTT
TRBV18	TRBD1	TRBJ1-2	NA	CASSPTGDYNYGYTF	TGTGCCAGCTCACCGACAGGGGACTATAACTATGGCTACACCTTC
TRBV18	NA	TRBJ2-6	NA	CASSPPLGFDSGANVLTF	TGTGCCAGCTCACCACCGTTGGGATTCGACTCTGGGGCCAACGTCCTGACTTTC
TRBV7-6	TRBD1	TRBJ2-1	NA	CASSWTGTNEQFF	TGTGCCAGCAGCTGGACAGGGACGAATGAGCAGTTCTTC
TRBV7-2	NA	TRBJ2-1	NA	CASRSGRGNEQFF	TGTGCCAGCAGATCCGGACGGGGGAATGAGCAGTTCTTC
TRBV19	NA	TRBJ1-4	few	CASSPNTLGDEKLFF	TGTGCCAGTAGTCCGAACACCCTTGGGGATGAAAAACTGTTTTTT
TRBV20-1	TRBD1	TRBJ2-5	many	CSAPRQGEKTQYF	TGCAGTGCTCCCCGACAGGGGGAAAAGACCCAGTACTTC
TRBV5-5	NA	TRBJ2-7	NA	CASSPPGTPGEQYF	TGTGCCAGCAGCCCCCCTGGGACACCGGGCGAGCAGTACTTC
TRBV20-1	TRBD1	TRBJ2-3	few	CSGWEPTGDSTDTQYF	TGCAGCGGGTGGGAACCTACAGGGGACAGCACAGATACGCAGTATTTT
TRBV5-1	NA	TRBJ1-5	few	CASSLSTNQPQHF	TGCGCCAGCAGCTTGTCCACCAATCAGCCCCAGCATTTT
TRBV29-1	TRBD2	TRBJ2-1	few	CSVPAGGLYYNEQFF	TGCAGCGTTCCAGCGGGGGGGCTGTACTACAATGAGCAGTTCTTC
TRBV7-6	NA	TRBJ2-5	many	CASSLGGSGSETQYF	TGTGCCAGCAGCTTGGGGGGATCGGGTTCTGAGACCCAGTACTTC
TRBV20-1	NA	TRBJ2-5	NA	CSAGAGALTGETQYF	TGCAGTGCAGGCGCGGGGGCCCTGACGGGAGAGACCCAGTACTTC
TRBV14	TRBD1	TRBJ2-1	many	CASSLWGQGGSEQFF	TGTGCCAGCAGCCTGTGGGGACAGGGAGGATCTGAGCAGTTCTTC
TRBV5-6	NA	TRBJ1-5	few	CASSHWSPSQPQHF	TGTGCCAGCAGCCATTGGAGTCCATCACAGCCCCAGCATTTT
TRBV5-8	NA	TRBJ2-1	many	CASSLLRGPYNEQFF	TGTGCCAGCAGCTTGCTGCGGGGGCCCTACAATGAGCAGTTCTTC
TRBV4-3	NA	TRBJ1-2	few	CASSQEAGREGVGYTF	TGCGCCAGCAGCCAAGAGGCGGGGCGGGAGGGCGTCGGCTACACCTTC
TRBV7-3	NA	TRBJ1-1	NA	CASSLGREGTEAFF	TGTGCCAGCAGCTTAGGGAGGGAGGGCACTGAAGCTTTCTTT
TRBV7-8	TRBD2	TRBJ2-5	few	CASSLGLAIVEETQYF	TGTGCCAGCAGCTTAGGACTAGCAATTGTCGAAGAGACCCAGTACTTC
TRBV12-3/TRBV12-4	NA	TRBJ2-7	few	CASSLLGREQYF	TGTGCCAGCAGTCTGCTTGGGCGCGAGCAGTACTTC
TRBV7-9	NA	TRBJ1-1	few	CASSTGSNTEAFF	TGTGCCAGCAGCACCGGGTCGAACACTGAAGCTTTCTTT
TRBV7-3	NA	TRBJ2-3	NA	CASSHLDYTDTQYF	TGTGCCAGCAGCCACCTCGACTACACAGATACGCAGTATTTT
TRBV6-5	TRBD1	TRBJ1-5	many	CASRADRDGQPQHF	TGTGCCAGCAGAGCCGACAGGGACGGTCAGCCCCAGCATTTT
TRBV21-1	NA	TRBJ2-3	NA	CASSKVDRSTDTQYF	TGTGCCAGCAGCAAAGTGGATAGAAGCACAGATACGCAGTATTTT
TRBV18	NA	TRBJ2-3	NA	CASSGTAGTDTQYF	TGTGCCAGCTCAGGGACGGCTGGCACAGATACGCAGTATTTT
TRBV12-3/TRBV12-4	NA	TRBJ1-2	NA	CASNGPSYGYTF	TGTGCCAGCAACGGGCCGAGTTACGGCTACACCTTC
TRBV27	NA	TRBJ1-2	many	CASTNYTVPRYGYTF	TGTGCCAGCACGAATTACACCGTACCGCGCTATGGCTACACCTTC
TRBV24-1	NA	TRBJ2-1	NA	CATSDPRGADEQFF	TGTGCCACCAGTGACCCGAGGGGGGCGGATGAGCAGTTCTTC
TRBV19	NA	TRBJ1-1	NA	CASSIVVNTEAFF	TGTGCCAGTAGTATAGTTGTGAACACTGAAGCTTTCTTT
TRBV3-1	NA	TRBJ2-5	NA	CASSHRGSWRETQYF	TGTGCCAGCAGCCACCGAGGTTCCTGGCGAGAGACCCAGTACTTC
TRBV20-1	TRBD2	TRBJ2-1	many	CSATPSGGAADNEQFF	TGCAGTGCTACCCCGTCGGGGGGGGCCGCGGATAATGAGCAGTTCTTC
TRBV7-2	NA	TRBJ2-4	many	CASSAQTGFKNIQYF	TGTGCCAGCAGTGCTCAAACAGGCTTCAAAAACATTCAGTACTTC
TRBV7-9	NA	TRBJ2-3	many	CASSFGQGSTDTQYF	TGTGCCAGCAGCTTCGGGCAGGGAAGCACAGATACGCAGTATTTT
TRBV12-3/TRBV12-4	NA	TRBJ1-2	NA	CASTLSSDNYGYTF	TGTGCCAGCACTCTTTCGTCCGATAACTATGGCTACACCTTC
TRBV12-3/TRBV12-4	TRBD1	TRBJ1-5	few	CASRPGTGDVQPQHF	TGTGCCAGCAGACCCGGGACAGGGGACGTTCAGCCCCAGCATTTT
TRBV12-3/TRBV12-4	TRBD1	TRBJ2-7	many	CASSWGQSYEQYF	TGTGCCAGCAGTTGGGGACAGTCCTACGAGCAGTACTTC